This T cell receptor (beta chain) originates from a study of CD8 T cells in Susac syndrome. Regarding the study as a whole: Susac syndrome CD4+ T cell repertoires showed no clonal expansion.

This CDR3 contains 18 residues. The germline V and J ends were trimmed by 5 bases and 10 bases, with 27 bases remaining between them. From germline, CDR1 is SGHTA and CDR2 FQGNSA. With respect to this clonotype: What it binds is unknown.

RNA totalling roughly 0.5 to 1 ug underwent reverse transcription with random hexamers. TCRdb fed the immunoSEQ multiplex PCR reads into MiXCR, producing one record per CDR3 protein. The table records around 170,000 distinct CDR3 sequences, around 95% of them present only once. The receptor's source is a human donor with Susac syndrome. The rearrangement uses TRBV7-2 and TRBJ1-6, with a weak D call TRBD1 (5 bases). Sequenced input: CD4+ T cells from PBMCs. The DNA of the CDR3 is TGTGCCAGCAGCCCACCTGGGGGTGGTTTGTCAGGGAGGTCACCCCTCCACTTT. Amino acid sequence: CASSPPGGGLSGRSPLHF.